One and the same sample provided the 9 T cell receptor beta chains below, sequenced in a study of naive and memory T cell subsets. An equimolar mix of two oligonucleotides served as the beta constant-region primer for TRBC1 and TRBC2. TCRdb processed the UMI-ligation and nested PCR reads anew with MiXCR; each CDR3 protein has one entry. This repertoire shows more than 4,500 distinct CDR3 sequences, around 7% found once; its top ten account for less than 55%. The sample taken for sequencing was effector memory CD8+ T cells from blood. The subset: effector memory, CD45RA- CD27-. These receptors came from a human donor in good health.

The sample holds many counts of this clonotype. The chain carries TRBV28 and TRBJ2-7; D unresolved. This CDR3 comprises 16 residues. Deletions cut 5 bases from V and 0 bases from J, with 17 bases between. The germline V gene has CDR1 MDHEN and CDR2 SYDVKM. The CDR3 DNA reads as TGTGCCAGCAGTCCCACGAGCGACGGGTACTCCTACGAGCAGTACTTC. Translated, it gives CASSPTSDGYSYEQYF.

The chain couples TRBV2 to TRBJ1-2, with TRBD1 identical over 8 bases. The V and J ends lost 8 bases and 5 bases, in that order; junction bases with no gene match: 10. The CDR3 sequence is 14 residues long. Germline V gene sequence: CDR1 SNHLY, CDR2 FYNNEI. CDR3 in amino acids: CASFQGAEFYGYTF. The CDR3 DNA follows: TGTGCCAGCTTTCAGGGGGCAGAATTTTATGGCTACACCTTC.

The table lists this clonotype with many counts. The chain is built from TRBV20-1 and TRBJ2-1; 10 positions agree with TRBD2. Trimming removed 0 bases from V and 4 bases from J; junction bases left unmatched: 6. This CDR3 spans 16 amino acids. Germline V gene data show CDR1 as DFQATT and CDR2 as SNEGSKA (reference sequence). The CDR3 nucleotides read TGCAGTGCTAGAGATTTCAGCGGGAGGGAGTACAATGAGCAGTTCTTC. Amino acids: CSARDFSGREYNEQFF.

This clonotype showed up many times. The gene calls are TRBV29-1 and TRBJ2-7; 8 bases agree with TRBD1. V lost 7 bases and J lost 3; bases outside the gene matches: 8. The CDR3 has 13 residues. Germline V gene lookup returns CDR1 SQVTM and CDR2 ANQGSEA. The CDR3 DNA is TGCAGCGCTGTACAGGGGGGATTCTACGAGCAGTACTTC. This translates into CSAVQGGFYEQYF.

This clonotype was detected many times. The V gene is TRBV6-4, the J gene TRBJ2-1; D is perhaps TRBD1 (5 bases). The CDR3 consists of 13 residues. Between the trimmed V and J ends, which lost 0 bases and 5 bases, there was a span of 5 bases. Germline CDR1 MRHNA, CDR2 SNTAGT. The CDR3, as DNA: TGTGCCAGCAGTGACTCGGACAACAATGAGCAGTTCTTC. It is translated as CASSDSDNNEQFF.

In this sample, this clonotype turned up many times. The chain couples TRBV19 to TRBJ1-1; 9 positions match TRBD1. This CDR3 is 14 amino acids long. In germline, CDR1 is LNHDA, CDR2 SQIVND (reference sequence). V shed 6 bases and J 1 base; nucleotides not matched to a gene: 3. In DNA, the CDR3 is TGTGCCAGTAGCGGACAGGGGTGGAACACTGAAGCTTTCTTT. This gives the protein CASSGQGWNTEAFF.

This clonotype was counted many times. The chain is built from TRBV15 and TRBJ2-1; 9 bases align to TRBD2. CDR3 size: 16 residues. With 0 bases clipped from V and 3 bases from J, the junction kept 3 bases outside the gene matches. Germline lookup yields CDR1 LNHNV and CDR2 YYDKDF (reference sequence). The chain's CDR3 is CATSRDSGRIYNEQFF. CDR3 nucleotides: TGTGCCACCAGCAGAGATAGCGGGAGAATCTACAATGAGCAGTTCTTC.

At least ten counts were recorded for this clonotype. This chain uses TRBV19 with TRBJ2-3; possibly TRBD2 for D (5 bases). Per germline, CDR1 LNHDA and CDR2 SQIVND (reference sequence). The CDR3 is 13 residues long. Trimming removed 6 bases at V and 6 bases at J, with 13 bases between. The CDR3 nucleotides read TGTGCCAGTAGCATCAGTTCGGGGGATACGCAGTATTTT. The encoded protein is CASSISSGDTQYF.

This clonotype was found a few times. This chain connects TRBV28 to TRBJ2-5; perhaps TRBD2 as D (6 bases). Germline CDR1 and CDR2: MDHEN and SYDVKM. The CDR3 extends over 15 amino acids. Trimming pared 5 bases from V and 5 bases from J, leaving 18 bases between. CDR3 DNA: TGTGCCAGCAGTACCCGGGGGACTCCTACTGAGACCCAGTACTTC. Its translation: CASSTRGTPTETQYF.